The 8 T cell receptor beta chains below come from one sample, sequenced in a study of T cell responses to AZD1222 COVID-19 vaccine (dated by TCRdb to about 2021). Library construction relied on the immunoSEQ multiplex PCR assay. This is the immuneACCESS table as TCRdb keeps it, with only in-frame sequences that have V and J called. A part of the clones is gone; compared with another copy, unresolved V genes explain less than half, and the rest is unexplained. The sample profile shows fewer than 100,000 clones; over 85% of them were found once. Of the sample, roughly 13% is held by the ten largest clones. What the time point label conveys for this sample: baseline before first vaccination. The specimen comprised peripheral blood, sampled on day 0 of AZD1222 vaccination. These receptors were obtained from an adult in good health.

The V call is TRBV7-8, the J call TRBJ2-2, with 9 bases aligning to TRBD2. Germline lookup yields CDR1 SGHVS and CDR2 FQNEAQ. CDR3 length: 17 amino acids. With 5 bases clipped from V and 3 bases from J, the junction kept 10 bases outside the gene matches. This CDR3 reads CASSLLVAGDHTGELFF. The CDR3, as DNA: TGTGCCAGCAGCCTCCTCGTAGCGGGAGACCACACCGGGGAGCTGTTTTTT.

This chain connects TRBV5-1 to TRBJ1-3; D unresolved. The V gene's germline CDR1 is SGHRS and CDR2 YFSETQ. Trimming left V 0 bases short and J 0 bases short, with 13 bases between. The CDR3 sequence is 17 residues long. DNA for the CDR3: TGCGCCAGCAGCTTGGGAGGGATGAGAGGCTCTGGAAACACCATATATTTT. Encoded protein: CASSLGGMRGSGNTIYF.

V is TRBV19 and J is TRBJ1-3; D not resolved. The length of the CDR3 is 15 residues. V lost 5 bases and J 4 bases, leaving 15 bases between the germline ends. Germline V lookup: CDR1 LNHDA, CDR2 SQIVND (reference sequence). The CDR3 reads CASSAGPQRGNTIYF. CDR3 in DNA: TGTGCCAGTAGTGCTGGACCGCAACGCGGAAACACCATATATTTT.

The chain is built from TRBV11-2 and TRBJ2-7; D gene unclear. Germline V CDR1 and CDR2: SGHAT, FQNNGV. This CDR3 region has 11 residues. Trimming removed 2 bases at V and 3 bases at J, with 2 bases between. CDR3 bases: TGTGCCAGCAGCTTAATCTACGAGCAGTACTTC. This translates into CASSLIYEQYF.

The rearrangement joins TRBV6-4 to TRBJ2-1; possible D gene TRBD2, 6 bases. Germline CDR1 reads MRHNA; CDR2 reads SNTAGT. Trimming stripped 4 bases from V and 5 bases from J, with 12 bases between. This CDR3 has 14 residues. CDR3 in DNA: TGTGCCAGCAGTGTGGGAGGCTTTCACAATGAGCAGTTCTTC. Translating it yields CASSVGGFHNEQFF.

The V gene is TRBV11-2, the J gene TRBJ2-2, with TRBD2 identical over 9 bases. V lost 5 bases, J lost 6 bases, and 10 bases stayed unmatched. Looked up from germline, CDR1 is SGHAT and CDR2 is FQNNGV. The CDR3 length is 16 residues. The CDR3, as DNA: TGTGCCAGCAGCCCCCCTGGGTTAGCGGGAGCCGGGGAGCTGTTTTTT. As protein: CASSPPGLAGAGELFF.

The chain joins TRBV19 to TRBJ1-2, with 7 bases lining up with TRBD1. The trim removed 1 base at V and 1 base at J, leaving 15 bases unmatched. The CDR3 runs to 19 residues. Germline V gene data show CDR1 as LNHDA and CDR2 as SQIVND (reference sequence). The CDR3 nucleotides are TGTGCCAGTAGTATAGTGCTACGTCTTGGACAGGCTTTTAACTATGGCTACACCTTC. Protein product: CASSIVLRLGQAFNYGYTF.

This chain uses TRBV10-3 with TRBJ2-7, with D possibly matching TRBD2 (6 bases). There are 14 residues in the CDR3. Germline-derived CDR1 and CDR2 are ENHRY and SYGVKD. Trimming shortened V by 6 bases and J by 5 bases, and 17 bases separated the two germline ends. CDR3 sequence: CAISGTLLTNEQYF. The CDR3 DNA reads TGTGCCATCAGCGGGACTTTACTTACCAACGAGCAGTACTTC.